The 22 T cell receptor beta chains listed next were all sequenced from one sample in a study of T cell responses to AZD1222 COVID-19 vaccine. Data came from immunoSEQ multiplex PCR; TCRdb stores just in-frame clones and leaves some out. The table lists nearly 90,000 clones, roughly 90% of them singletons. The input for sequencing was peripheral blood, taken on day 0 of AZD1222 vaccination. The origin of the receptors is an adult in good health.

This sequence joins TRBV5-1 and TRBJ1-2, with a possible D match to TRBD1 (5 bases). The germline gives CDR1 SGHRS, CDR2 YFSETQ. Trimming pared 0 bases from V and 8 bases from J, leaving 11 bases between. The CDR3 consists of 13 residues. CDR3 nucleotides: TGCGCCAGCAGCTTGGCGCAGGGTAGGGGCTACACCTTC. This sequence encodes CASSLAQGRGYTF.

The chain combines TRBV6-2 or TRBV6-3 with TRBJ2-1; D is possibly TRBD1 or TRBD2 (5 bases each). Germline-derived CDR1 and CDR2 are MNHEY and SVGEGT. V lost 2 bases and J lost 8, with 13 bases in between. The CDR3 consists of 14 residues. In nucleotides, the CDR3 is TGTGCCAGCAGTTACCGGGACCCCGTCGATGAGCAGTTCTTC. It yields the protein CASSYRDPVDEQFF.

V is TRBV2 and J is TRBJ2-1, with D uncertain. Germline-derived CDR1 and CDR2 are SNHLY and FYNNEI. Trimming took 1 base from V and 10 from J, leaving 11 bases between them. This CDR3 comprises 13 residues. For the CDR3, the DNA is TGTGCCAGCAGTGAAGATTTGGGGAACGAGCAGTTCTTC. It encodes CASSEDLGNEQFF.

Only one count was recorded for this clone. The CDR3 reads CAIRGAGTVTYEQYF. CDR3 DNA: TGTGCCATTAGAGGGGCTGGGACAGTTACCTACGAGCAGTACTTC. The V and J genes are TRBV10-3 and TRBJ2-7; TRBD1 agrees at 7 bases. The V and J ends lost 9 bases and 2 bases, in that order; junction bases with no gene match: 13. Germline CDR1 and CDR2: ENHRY and SYGVKD. There are 15 residues in the CDR3.

The V and J genes are TRBV28 and TRBJ1-2; D gene unclear. This CDR3 region has 13 residues. Trimming left V 5 bases short and J 7 bases short, with 14 bases between. The V gene's germline CDR1 is MDHEN and CDR2 SYDVKM. The CDR3 sequence: CASSRRTRGGYTF. CDR3 nucleotides: TGTGCCAGCAGTCGCAGGACCCGGGGTGGCTACACCTTC.

The V and J genes are TRBV5-1 and TRBJ2-3; unclear D gene. The CDR3 loop spans 12 amino acids. The ends were cut back, 6 bases at V and 1 base at J, with 6 bases in the middle. Germline assignment: CDR1 SGHRS and CDR2 YFSETQ. Here the CDR3 reads CASTPGTDTQYF. The CDR3 coding sequence is TGCGCCAGCACCCCGGGCACAGATACGCAGTATTTT.

The chain joins TRBV7-2 to TRBJ2-7, with D perhaps TRBD2 (6 bases). Looked up from germline, CDR1 is SGHTA and CDR2 is FQGNSA. The CDR3 covers 16 residues. V lost 6 bases, J lost 1 base, and 19 bases lay in between. The CDR3 coding sequence is TGTGCCAGCAGTCCCACCTCCGCGGGGTTGTCCTACGAGCAGTACTTC. Translation: CASSPTSAGLSYEQYF. Complete variable domain (other parts from reference TRBV7-2 and TRBJ2-7): GAGVSQSPSNKVTEKGKDVELRCDPISGHTALYWYRQSLGQGLEFLIYFQGNSAPDKSGLPSDRFSAERTGGSVSTLTIQRTQQEDSAVYLCASSPTSAGLSYEQYFGPGTRLTVT.

The gene calls are TRBV19 and TRBJ1-1, with D uncertain. Per the germline V gene, CDR1 is LNHDA and CDR2 is SQIVND (reference sequence). CDR3 length: 14 residues. Trimming stripped 1 base from V and 4 bases from J, with 10 bases between. The CDR3 sequence: CASSIGQATTEAFF. CDR3 bases: TGTGCCAGTAGTATAGGGCAGGCTACCACTGAAGCTTTCTTT.

The rearrangement links TRBV7-8 to TRBJ2-5, with 10 bases matching TRBD1. V lost 5 bases, J lost 5 bases, and 14 bases stayed unmatched. The CDR3 covers 17 residues. CDR1 is SGHVS, CDR2 FQNEAQ, per germline. The CDR3 coding sequence is TGTGCCAGCAGCCCTAATCCGGTGACAGGGGGCGGTGAGACCCAGTACTTC. Translating it yields CASSPNPVTGGGETQYF.

The chain employs TRBV5-1 and TRBJ1-6; tentatively, D is TRBD1 (6 bases). This CDR3 has 15 residues. Trimming pared 4 bases from V and 8 bases from J, leaving 16 bases between. CDR1 SGHRS and CDR2 YFSETQ come from the germline V gene. The CDR3 sequence is CASSQTAGADSPLHF. For the CDR3, the DNA is TGCGCCAGCAGCCAGACAGCAGGGGCCGATTCACCCCTCCACTTT.

The table lists this clone with a few counts. The chain uses TRBV4-2 and TRBJ2-7; D unclear. This CDR3 contains 14 residues. Germline assignment: CDR1 LGHNA and CDR2 YNFKEQ. V shed 0 bases and J shed 0 bases, with 6 bases lying between them. CDR3 coding DNA: TGTGCCAGCAGCCAAGACAGAAACTCCTACGAGCAGTACTTC. Protein sequence: CASSQDRNSYEQYF.

This chain uses TRBV28 with TRBJ1-3, with 9 bases matching TRBD1. After removal of 7 bases from V and 2 bases from J, the junction contained 6 bases not matched to a gene. The CDR3 is made up of 15 amino acids. In germline, CDR1 is MDHEN, CDR2 SYDVKM. The CDR3 DNA reads TGTGCCAGCACCCCCGGGGACAGGGCTGGAAACACCATATATTTT. Amino acids: CASTPGDRAGNTIYF. The variable domain in full, with the rest retrieved from reference TRBV28 and TRBJ1-3, is DVKVTQSSRYLVKRTGEKVFLECVQDMDHENMFWYRQDPGLGLRLIYFSYDVKMKEKGDIPEGYSVSREKKERFSLILESASTNQTSMYLCASTPGDRAGNTIYFGEGSWLTVV.

The V call is TRBV9, the J call TRBJ1-2; D is uncertain. CDR1 SGDLS and CDR2 YYNGEE come from the germline V gene. V gave up 1 base and J gave up 0 bases, with 7 bases separating them. This CDR3 has 14 residues. The CDR3 protein is CASSVRLANYGYTF. The CDR3 DNA reads TGTGCCAGCAGCGTAAGGTTGGCTAACTATGGCTACACCTTC.

The gene calls are TRBV6-1 and TRBJ1-1; D is unclear. The CDR3 spans 16 residues. Germline V gene data show CDR1 as MNHNS and CDR2 as SASEGT. Trimming stripped 2 bases from V and 6 bases from J, with 19 bases between. This CDR3 is CASSELTVHTYSEAFF. The CDR3 region has the DNA TGTGCCAGCAGTGAACTCACGGTCCACACGTATTCTGAAGCTTTCTTT.

This clone was recorded a few times. The V and J genes are TRBV18 and TRBJ1-5; D gene unclear. The germline gives CDR1 KGHSH, CDR2 LQKENI. There are 15 residues in the CDR3. V was clipped by 2 bases and J by 11 bases, with 19 bases between them. DNA of the CDR3: TGTGCCAGCTCACCAGGGCCTCACGGCACTGGAGCCCAGCATTTT. Protein product: CASSPGPHGTGAQHF.

The chain employs TRBV28 and TRBJ2-7; tentatively, D is TRBD1 (5 bases). This CDR3 is 16 amino acids long. V was shortened by 3 bases and J by 2 bases, with 17 bases between the two germline ends. Germline V gives CDR1 MDHEN, CDR2 SYDVKM. CDR3 sequence (DNA): TGTGCCAGCAGTTTTGTTGGCTCGACAGTCCCCTACGAGCAGTACTTC. Translated: CASSFVGSTVPYEQYF.

The genes are TRBV11-2 and TRBJ2-1; TRBD2 agrees at 12 bases. The CDR3 contains 16 residues. Germline trimming cut 6 bases from V and 3 bases from J; bases unmatched to any gene: 6. The germline V gene encodes CDR1 SGHAT and CDR2 FQNNGV. DNA for the CDR3: TGTGCCAGCAGAGTGACTAGCGGGAGTCTCTACAATGAGCAGTTCTTC. Protein: CASRVTSGSLYNEQFF.

The chain employs TRBV7-4 and TRBJ2-1, with TRBD2 matching 13 bases. The CDR3 loop spans 19 amino acids. V was clipped by 1 base and J by 0 bases; unmatched bases: 6. CDR1 SGHVT and CDR2 SQSDAQ come from the germline V gene. This chain's CDR3 is CASSLGGLAGVPSYNEQFF. CDR3 in DNA: TGTGCCAGCAGCTTAGGAGGACTAGCGGGAGTTCCCTCCTACAATGAGCAGTTCTTC.

The CDR3 sequence: CASSPAGTAYNEQFF. The CDR3 coding sequence is TGTGCCAGCAGCCCCGCAGGGACCGCCTACAATGAGCAGTTCTTC. The V and J genes are TRBV14 and TRBJ2-1, with D perhaps given as TRBD1 or TRBD2 (5 bases each). V shed 4 bases and J shed 2 bases, with 12 bases lying between them. The CDR3 spans 15 residues. The germline V gene has CDR1 SGHDN and CDR2 FVKESK. The complete variable domain, with remaining parts taken from reference TRBV14 and TRBJ2-1, reads EAGVTQFPSHSVIEKGQTVTLRCDPISGHDNLYWYRRVMGKEIKFLLHFVKESKQDESGMPNNRFLAERTGGTYSTLKVQPAELEDSGVYFCASSPAGTAYNEQFFGPGTRLTVL.

The chain has TRBV2 and TRBJ1-2; the D gene is possibly TRBD1 (5 bases). From germline, CDR1 is SNHLY and CDR2 FYNNEI. This CDR3 has 16 residues. V lost 5 bases, J lost 0 bases, and 16 bases lay in between. DNA of the CDR3: TGTGCCAGCAGTAACCGGGACTCCCCGGCTAACTATGGCTACACCTTC. Translation: CASSNRDSPANYGYTF.

This chain links TRBV7-2 with TRBJ2-5, with TRBD2 matching over 7 bases. This CDR3 has 14 residues. J lost 5 bases, V lost 0 bases, and 3 bases had no gene match. Germline V lookup: CDR1 SGHTA, CDR2 FQGNSA. CDR3 bases: TGTGCCAGCAGCTTAGCAGGGGAGGGCGAGACCCAGTACTTC. Protein product: CASSLAGEGETQYF. The whole variable domain, remainder taken from reference TRBV7-2 and TRBJ2-5, is GAGVSQSPSNKVTEKGKDVELRCDPISGHTALYWYRQSLGQGLEFLIYFQGNSAPDKSGLPSDRFSAERTGGSVSTLTIQRTQQEDSAVYLCASSLAGEGETQYFGPGTRLLVL.

The chain recombines TRBV27 with TRBJ2-7, with 11 bases that match TRBD2. The CDR3 runs 14 residues. V shed 7 bases and J 6 bases; nucleotides not matched to a gene: 8. Germline assignment: CDR1 MNHEY and CDR2 SMNVEV (reference sequence). The CDR3 DNA reads TGTGCCAGCAAACTAGCGGGAGTCTCTCCCGAGCAGTACTTC. The encoded protein is CASKLAGVSPEQYF.